The sequence of this TCR beta chain was determined in a study of CD8 T cells in ankylosing spondylitis. Overall study findings and caveats: Previously reported in reactive arthritis synovial fluid and blood were some of the motif variants. From matched ankylosing spondylitis synovial fluid, disease-linked clones were reportedly recovered at significantly enriched levels. Roughly 8 highly homologous variants made up a TCR beta motif, and this motif appeared characteristic of ankylosing spondylitis blood.

This clonotype turned up a few times. The target antigen is unknown. Trimming removed 3 bases from V and 3 bases from J; junction bases left unmatched: 14. In germline, CDR1 is SGHRS, CDR2 YFSETQ. This CDR3 comprises 17 residues. Quantitative barcoded 5'-RACE was used to prepare TCR beta libraries. TCRdb re-analysed the 5' RACE reads in MiXCR, keeping a single row per CDR3 protein. This sample has hundreds of thousands of distinct CDR3 sequences; roughly a quarter occur once, and the top ten carry about 0.92%. The sequencing input was blood, either unsorted or a sorted T cell fraction (not recorded which). This TCR derives from a male donor with ankylosing spondylitis. This chain links TRBV5-1 with TRBJ2-5; 7 positions agree with TRBD1. CDR3 coding DNA: TGCGCCAGCAGCTGGATTCGACAGGGTCTAGTAGAAGAGACCCAGTACTTC. Protein sequence: CASSWIRQGLVEETQYF.